The 26 T cell receptor beta chains below come from one sample, sequenced in a study of OX40 agonist ivuxolimab in advanced cancers. Profiled with immunoSEQ multiplex PCR; TCRdb holds only in-frame clones, not every one. The sample shows fewer than 35,000 clones, 90% to 95% of them seen only once. The sample was CD4+ or CD8+ T cells sorted from blood, taken in a trial of the OX40 agonist ivuxolimab. These receptors were collected from an adult with an advanced solid tumor such as melanoma, head and neck, liver or kidney cancer.

The chain employs TRBV5-8 and TRBJ2-7, with 9 bases lining up with TRBD1. V shed 8 bases, J shed 2 bases, and the junction held 5 bases outside the gene matches. Germline V CDR1 and CDR2: SGHTS, YDEGEE. The CDR3 runs to 13 residues. Here the CDR3 DNA reads TGTGCCAGGACGGGGACAGGGCCCTACGAGCAGTACTTC. Translating it yields CARTGTGPYEQYF.

CDR3 amino acids: CASSSYYDVDTQYF. The CDR3 nucleotides read TGTGCCAGCAGTTCCTACTATGACGTCGATACGCAGTATTTT. The V call is TRBV27, the J call TRBJ2-3, with no clear D. The CDR3 runs to 14 residues. Deletions cut 4 bases from V and 6 bases from J, with 14 bases between. Germline lookup yields CDR1 MNHEY and CDR2 SMNVEV (reference sequence).

This chain joins TRBV6-6 and TRBJ2-7, with D unclear. The V and J ends lost 0 bases and 0 bases respectively, with 12 bases between them. CDR1 MNHNY and CDR2 SVGAGI come from the germline V gene (reference sequence). The CDR3 contains 16 residues. CDR3 protein: CASSYSNLGSSYEQYF. The CDR3 nucleotides read TGTGCCAGCAGTTACTCGAATCTCGGTAGCTCCTACGAGCAGTACTTC.

This chain connects TRBV11-2 to TRBJ2-5; TRBD2 agrees at 14 bases. The junction had 4 bases not matched to a gene; V was cut back by 5 bases and J by 5 bases. This CDR3 comprises 15 residues. The V gene's germline CDR1 is SGHAT and CDR2 FQNNGV. The CDR3, as DNA: TGTGCCAGCAGCGGGACTAGCGGGAGCCTTGAGACCCAGTACTTC. Amino acids: CASSGTSGSLETQYF.

The chain is built from TRBV6-4 and TRBJ2-3; D is possibly TRBD2 (5 bases). The V gene's germline CDR1 is MRHNA and CDR2 SNTAGT. The germline V and J ends were trimmed by 3 bases and 0 bases, with 10 bases remaining between them. The CDR3 length is 15 residues. DNA of the CDR3: TGTGCCAGCAGTGATAGAGCGGATAGCACAGATACGCAGTATTTT. As protein: CASSDRADSTDTQYF.

The V gene is TRBV27, the J gene TRBJ1-1, with TRBD1 matching over 9 bases. Per the germline V gene, CDR1 is MNHEY and CDR2 is SMNVEV (reference sequence). J lost 1 base, V lost 7 bases, and 1 base had no gene match. This CDR3 region has 13 residues. CDR3 coding DNA: TGTGCCAGCAAGGACAGGGGGAACACTGAAGCTTTCTTT. Amino acids: CASKDRGNTEAFF.

The chain combines TRBV11-2 with TRBJ1-1; D is unclear. This CDR3 is 13 amino acids long. CDR1 and CDR2 from the germline V gene are SGHAT and FQNNGV. The germline V and J ends were trimmed by 1 base and 4 bases, with 7 bases remaining between them. The CDR3 region has the DNA TGTGCCAGCAGCTTAGGTCGGTCCACTGAAGCTTTCTTT. Amino acid sequence: CASSLGRSTEAFF.

The CDR3 sequence is CASSAPGRPSSTGELFF. CDR3 coding DNA: TGTGCCAGCAGTGCTCCGGGGCGCCCGAGTAGCACCGGGGAGCTGTTTTTT. V gene TRBV2 combines with J gene TRBJ2-2; D is possibly TRBD1 or TRBD2 (5 bases each). V was cut by 4 bases and J by 4 bases, with 19 bases left in between. The germline CDR1 and CDR2 sequences are SNHLY and FYNNEI. CDR3 length: 17 amino acids.

The chain couples TRBV28 to TRBJ2-3; no clear D gene. Germline CDR1 reads MDHEN; CDR2 reads SYDVKM. This CDR3 has 14 amino acids. V lost 1 base, J lost 7 bases, and 12 bases lay in between. CDR3 nucleotide sequence: TGTGCCAGCAGTTTATTTGGGAAAACCCATACGCAGTATTTT. This translates into CASSLFGKTHTQYF.

This chain connects TRBV27 to TRBJ2-7; tentatively, D is TRBD2 (6 bases). The CDR3 runs to 13 residues. Germline V lookup: CDR1 MNHEY, CDR2 SMNVEV (reference sequence). Trimming left V 6 bases short and J 1 base short, with 10 bases between. The CDR3 sequence is CASSLGTSYEQYF. Written as DNA, the CDR3 is TGTGCCAGCAGCCTAGGGACTTCCTACGAGCAGTACTTC.

V usage is TRBV28 and J usage is TRBJ2-7; TRBD2 matches at 14 bases. Germline-derived CDR1 and CDR2 are MDHEN and SYDVKM. The CDR3 runs 16 residues. Germline trimming cut 6 bases from V and 2 bases from J; bases unmatched to any gene: 6. As DNA, the CDR3 is TGTGCCAGCAGGTCGGGACTAGCGGGGGCCGCCTACGAGCAGTACTTC. As protein: CASRSGLAGAAYEQYF.

This chain joins TRBV6-1 and TRBJ1-2; D remains unclear. The germline V gene encodes CDR1 MNHNS and CDR2 SASEGT. This CDR3 region has 14 residues. The V and J ends lost 6 bases and 2 bases respectively, with 13 bases between them. CDR3: CASSDNPRNYGYTF. CDR3 nucleotide sequence: TGTGCCAGCAGCGACAACCCGCGGAACTATGGCTACACCTTC.

This chain connects TRBV7-2 to TRBJ2-7; weak D call: TRBD1 (6 bases). The V end was cut by 5 bases, the J end by 2 bases, with 16 bases between. The CDR3 extends over 15 amino acids. Germline loops: CDR1 SGHTA, CDR2 FQGNSA. DNA for the CDR3: TGTGCCAGCAGCCATAGCCGGGACACAACCTACGAGCAGTACTTC. Translating gives CASSHSRDTTYEQYF.

This clone has only one observation. The V gene is TRBV5-4, the J gene TRBJ2-1; weak D call: TRBD2 (6 bases). Germline-derived CDR1 and CDR2 are SGHNT and YYREEE (reference sequence). V dropped 0 bases and J dropped 7 bases, with 14 bases sitting between them. CDR3 size: 15 residues. The CDR3 DNA reads as TGTGCCAGCAGCTTGGGATCGGGAGCCCTAAATGAGCAGTTCTTC. Translating gives CASSLGSGALNEQFF.

This clone appeared a single time. The chain employs TRBV4-1 and TRBJ2-1; maybe TRBD1 (5 bases). The CDR3 totals 15 residues. CDR1 is MGHRA and CDR2 is YSYEKL in the germline V gene. V gave up 0 bases and J gave up 3 bases, with 9 bases separating them. The CDR3: CASSQDPTVYNEQFF. In DNA, the CDR3 is TGCGCCAGCAGCCAAGACCCGACAGTCTACAATGAGCAGTTCTTC.

The rearrangement joins TRBV6-5 to TRBJ1-1, with D perhaps matching TRBD1 (5 bases). The CDR3 runs 13 residues. Germline CDR1 MNHEY, CDR2 SVGAGI. V was clipped by 0 bases and J by 8 bases, with 10 bases between them. This CDR3 reads CASSYSNGAEAFF. CDR3 bases: TGTGCCAGCAGTTACTCGAATGGGGCGGAAGCTTTCTTT.

J is TRBJ1-2 and V is TRBV7-9, with TRBD1 matching over 7 bases. Germline V gene lookup returns CDR1 SEHNR and CDR2 FQNEAQ (reference sequence). The CDR3 is made up of 12 amino acids. V dropped 4 bases and J dropped 8; count of bases not matched to a gene: 4. CDR3 sequence reads: CASSSDRDGYTF. For the CDR3, the DNA is TGTGCCAGCAGCTCCGACAGGGACGGCTACACCTTC.

This clone was detected only once. The junction and the germline gene differ at one end; a read error may be behind it. The chain joins TRBV7-7 to TRBJ1-1; D not resolved. Germline CDR1 SSHAT, CDR2 FNYEAQ (reference sequence). This CDR3 comprises 13 residues. The CDR3 region is CASSEDKNTEAFF. For the CDR3, the DNA is TGTGCTAGCAGCGAAGACAAGAACACTGAAGCTTTCTTT. The variable domain in full, completed from reference TRBV7-7 and TRBJ1-1, reads GAGVSQSPRYKVTKRGQDVTLRCDPISSHATLYWYQQALGQGPEFLTYFNYEAQPDKSGLPSDRFSAERPEGSISTLTIQRTEQRDSAMYRCASSEDKNTEAFFGQGTRLTVV.

The chain joins TRBV21-1 to TRBJ1-1. TRBV21-1 is given as a pseudogene. The CDR3 loop spans 11 amino acids. The CDR3 sequence: CASEGRAEAFF. CDR3 in DNA: TGTGCCAGCGAGGGGAGGGCTGAAGCTTTCTTT.

This clone was seen only once. This chain connects TRBV6-1 to TRBJ2-1; tentatively, D is TRBD1 (6 bases). Germline lookup yields CDR1 MNHNS and CDR2 SASEGT. This CDR3 is 11 amino acids long. Trimming stripped 10 bases from V and 7 bases from J, with 11 bases between. In nucleotides, the CDR3 is TGTGCCACCGTGGGGACAAATGAGCAGTTCTTC. Its translation is CATVGTNEQFF.

V gene TRBV27 combines with J gene TRBJ1-5, with D perhaps matching TRBD1 (6 bases). Germline V CDR1 and CDR2: MNHEY, SMNVEV (reference sequence). The CDR3 covers 14 residues. Trimming left V 5 bases short and J 0 bases short, with 8 bases between. The DNA for the CDR3 is TGTGCCAGCAGTCGGACAGTTAGCAATCAGCCCCAGCATTTT. Translating gives CASSRTVSNQPQHF.

The chain couples TRBV7-2 to TRBJ2-1; 7 bases map to TRBD2. Per the germline V gene, CDR1 is SGHTA and CDR2 is FQGNSA. The ends lost 1 base at V and 3 bases at J; junction bases unmatched: 15. The CDR3 length is 19 residues. In nucleotides, the CDR3 is TGTGCCAGCAGCTTAGTGGGGGGTTGGGTAGCGGGCGACTACAATGAGCAGTTCTTC. This translates into CASSLVGGWVAGDYNEQFF.

V and J are TRBV11-3 and TRBJ2-2, with 7 bases lining up with TRBD1. The CDR3 is 18 amino acids. The germline CDR1 and CDR2 sequences are SGHNT and YENEEA. After removal of 0 bases from V and 7 bases from J, the junction contained 14 bases not matched to a gene. As DNA, the CDR3 is TGTGCCAGCAGCTTAGATCAGGGTCAGGGGGATCGTCACGGGGAGCTGTTTTTT. It specifies CASSLDQGQGDRHGELFF.

A few counts support this clone. The rearrangement links TRBV5-6 to TRBJ2-3; TRBD2 agrees at 9 bases. Germline V lookup: CDR1 SGHDT, CDR2 YYEEEE. The junction had 8 bases not matched to a gene; V was cut back by 0 bases and J by 6 bases. The CDR3 spans 16 residues. The CDR3, as DNA: TGTGCCAGCAGCTTGGGGCTAGCGGGGATTTGGGATACGCAGTATTTT. Its protein product is CASSLGLAGIWDTQYF.

The chain recombines TRBV11-2 with TRBJ1-6; unclear D gene. Trimming shortened V by 2 bases and J by 8 bases, and 4 bases separated the two germline ends. The CDR3 runs to 12 residues. Germline values: CDR1 SGHAT, CDR2 FQNNGV. The CDR3 spells CASSLPHSPLHF. The DNA of the CDR3 is TGTGCCAGCAGCTTACCCCATTCACCCCTCCACTTT. The full variable domain, with the rest looked up from reference TRBV11-2 and TRBJ1-6, is EAGVAQSPRYKIIEKRQSVAFWCNPISGHATLYWYQQILGQGPKLLIQFQNNGVVDDSQLPKDRFSAERLKGVDSTLKIQPAKLEDSAVYLCASSLPHSPLHFGNGTRLTVT.

This chain uses TRBV5-1 with TRBJ2-1; D is possibly TRBD1 (6 bases). This CDR3 is built from 15 residues. The V and J ends lost 2 bases and 4 bases respectively, with 13 bases between them. CDR1 SGHRS and CDR2 YFSETQ come from the germline V gene. CDR3 amino acids: CASSFTGSLYNEQFF. For the CDR3, the DNA is TGCGCCAGCAGCTTTACAGGGTCATTATACAATGAGCAGTTCTTC.